A selection of T cell receptor beta chains follows, all from one sample in a study of blood T cell repertoires in COVID-19. Clones were read by immunoSEQ multiplex PCR, and TCRdb kept only the in-frame ones, dropping some. This table holds 280,000 or so clones, around 90% found once. Sequencing was performed on PBMCs or T cells enriched from blood (not recorded which). The receptors were gathered from a young woman with acute COVID-19. CDR3s include the opening cysteine and the closing phenylalanine or tryptophan.

V | CDR3
TRBV5-1 | CASSIGRDRGIGEQYF
TRBV21-1 | CASRETSGRAGANVLTF
TRBV3-1/TRBV3-2 | CASSQAGTYHNEQFF
TRBV29-1 | CSVGYSGQETQYF
TRBV7-2 | CASTLGLAGGNEQFF
TRBV11-3 | CASSTGGGNSYNEQFF
TRBV7-9 | CASSHPGLFNYGYTF
TRBV19 | CASTLAGGSPDTQYF
TRBV19 | CASSLWQNTEAFF
TRBV3-1/TRBV3-2 | CASSPGQGRSPLHF
TRBV28 | CASSNYGTLRGIPEAFF
TRBV5-4 | CASSLGLGSGRGETQYF
TRBV7-2 | CASSLDTGDSYGYTF
TRBV23-1 | CASSQLSNLPYEQYF
TRBV11-2 | CASSLTSGRAYNEQFF
TRBV12-2 | CASRPSGSQRSDTQYF
TRBV12-3/TRBV12-4 | CASSFQGGYGYTF
TRBV29-1 | CSAGGLAGAYEQYF
TRBV2 | CASSEAPGGSSYNEQFF
TRBV11-1 | CASSSPGQKETQYF
TRBV30 | CAWSLLQETQYF
TRBV4-1 | CASSQGWMTSGSYEQYF
TRBV5-6 | CASSPAGDNEQFF
TRBV4-3 | CASSQGSAVYNEQFF
TRBV4-1 | CASSQAGQPQHF
TRBV5-1 | CASSFSGLDSEQYF
TRBV19 | CASSRQLVTGELFF
TRBV6-5 | CASTPKRSTDTQYF
TRBV6-1 | CASSEFFGGTGDQPQHF
TRBV24-1 | CATSDEYNEQFF
TRBV27 | CASSPQSGTANTGELFF
TRBV5-1 | CASSTEALGYSYNEQFF
TRBV28 | CASSLEAETRRPYF
TRBV18 | CASSPHPGTREGVSYEQYF
TRBV4-1 | CASSQWPSGMPYEQYF
TRBV4-1 | CASSIGTSGDEQFF
TRBV18 | CASSRDSNTGELFF
TRBV18 | CASSRSQGQTRGLAGGNEQFF
TRBV10-1 | CASNKTSGRVDSYEQYF
TRBV27 | CASGGPSTYNEQFF
TRBV19 | CASSPVRSNEQYF
TRBV5-1 | CASSRGTGGPNYGYTF